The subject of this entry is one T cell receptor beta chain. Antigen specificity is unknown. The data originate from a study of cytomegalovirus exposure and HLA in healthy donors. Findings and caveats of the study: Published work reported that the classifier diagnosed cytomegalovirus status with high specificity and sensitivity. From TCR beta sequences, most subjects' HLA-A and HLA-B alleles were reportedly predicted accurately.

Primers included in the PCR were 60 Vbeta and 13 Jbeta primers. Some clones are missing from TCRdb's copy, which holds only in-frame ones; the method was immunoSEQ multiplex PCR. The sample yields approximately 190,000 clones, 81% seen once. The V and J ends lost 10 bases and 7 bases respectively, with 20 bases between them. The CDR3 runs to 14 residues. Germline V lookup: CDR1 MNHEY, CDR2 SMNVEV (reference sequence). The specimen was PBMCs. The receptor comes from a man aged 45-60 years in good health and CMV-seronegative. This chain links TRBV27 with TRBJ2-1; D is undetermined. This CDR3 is CATNEIGVGNEQFF. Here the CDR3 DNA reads TGTGCCACCAATGAAATAGGCGTCGGGAATGAGCAGTTCTTC.